Below, 10 T cell receptor beta chains from the same sample are listed, as sequenced in a study of cytomegalovirus exposure and HLA in healthy donors. Profiling relied on immunoSEQ multiplex PCR, and the TCRdb table lists in-frame clones only, not all of them. This table holds around 190,000 clones, 80% to 85% found once. The sample was PBMCs. The receptors stem from a young woman in good health and CMV-seronegative.

The chain is built from TRBV29-1 and TRBJ1-4; no clear D. V was shortened by 5 bases and J by 4 bases, with 11 bases between the two germline ends. CDR1 is SQVTM and CDR2 is ANQGSEA in the germline V gene. The CDR3 sequence is 13 residues long. In DNA, the CDR3 is TGCAGCGTTACCGGGATCCTTAATGAAAAACTGTTTTTT. It specifies CSVTGILNEKLFF.

The chain couples TRBV2 to TRBJ2-7; no definite D call. In germline, CDR1 is SNHLY, CDR2 FYNNEI. The V end lost 6 bases, the J end lost 3 bases, and 6 bases lay between the germline ends. The CDR3 covers 11 residues. The CDR3 reads CASRGYYEQYF. CDR3 nucleotide sequence: TGTGCCAGCAGGGGCTACTACGAGCAGTACTTC. The entire variable domain, with the rest obtained from reference TRBV2 and TRBJ2-7, is as follows: EPEVTQTPSHQVTQMGQEVILRCVPISNHLYFYWYRQILGQKVEFLVSFYNNEISEKSEIFDDQFSVERPDGSNFTLKIRSTKLEDSAMYFCASRGYYEQYFGPGTRLTVT.

V gene TRBV27 combines with J gene TRBJ2-6; D gene uncertain. The V and J ends lost 4 bases and 4 bases respectively, with 11 bases between them. CDR3 size: 15 residues. CDR1 MNHEY and CDR2 SMNVEV come from the germline V gene (reference sequence). CDR3 sequence: CASSSPWRGANVLTF. DNA for the CDR3: TGTGCCAGCAGTTCTCCCTGGAGAGGGGCCAACGTCCTGACTTTC. Combining the CDR3 with reference TRBV27 and TRBJ2-6 gives the whole variable domain EAQVTQNPRYLITVTGKKLTVTCSQNMNHEYMSWYRQDPGLGLRQIYYSMNVEVTDKGDVPEGYKVSRKEKRNFPLILESPSPNQTSLYFCASSSPWRGANVLTFGAGSRLTVL.

This clone was counted between two and nine times. The chain uses TRBV6-1 and TRBJ2-7; 7 bases map to TRBD2. V lost 7 bases and J lost 0; bases outside the gene matches: 6. Germline CDR1 and CDR2: MNHNS and SASEGT. This CDR3 is 14 amino acids long. The CDR3 nucleotides are TGTGCCAGCATGTGGGACTACAGCTCCTACGAGCAGTACTTC. This gives the protein CASMWDYSSYEQYF.

The gene calls are TRBV28 and TRBJ1-1; 9 bases match TRBD1. The germline CDR1 and CDR2 sequences are MDHEN and SYDVKM. Trimming cost V 6 bases and J 6 bases; bases outside gene matches: 14. The CDR3 contains 16 residues. The CDR3 region has the DNA TGTGCCAGCAGCTCTTATACAGGGGGCACAGTATCTGAAGCTTTCTTT. Protein sequence: CASSSYTGGTVSEAFF.

The chain carries TRBV14 and TRBJ2-7, with D maybe TRBD1 (6 bases). The CDR3 length is 13 residues. Trimming removed 1 base at V and 3 bases at J, with 7 bases between. Germline V gene sequence: CDR1 SGHDN, CDR2 FVKESK. CDR3 protein: CASSQVDSYEQYF. The CDR3, as DNA: TGTGCCAGCAGCCAAGTGGACAGCTACGAGCAGTACTTC.

J is TRBJ1-1 and V is TRBV9; tentative D call: TRBD1 (5 bases). The V gene's germline CDR1 is SGDLS and CDR2 YYNGEE. With 3 bases removed from V and 3 bases from J, the gap between germline ends came to 12 bases. CDR3 length equals 14 residues. CDR3 coding DNA: TGTGCCAGCAGCGGAGTGGGGCCGGACACTGAAGCTTTCTTT. Its translation: CASSGVGPDTEAFF.

The chain couples TRBV6-1 to TRBJ1-5; 7 bases are a match to TRBD1. The CDR3 covers 16 residues. Germline V lookup: CDR1 MNHNS, CDR2 SASEGT. V shed 0 bases and J 8 bases; nucleotides not matched to a gene: 10. In DNA form, the CDR3 reads TGTGCCAGCAGTGAAGCCTACAGGGGACTCCTGGAGCCCCAGCATTTT. Residues: CASSEAYRGLLEPQHF.

This clone was seen a handful of times. The chain combines TRBV5-1 with TRBJ1-4, with TRBD1 as a possible D gene (5 bases). The CDR3 is 13 amino acids. The germline V gene encodes CDR1 SGHRS and CDR2 YFSETQ. V dropped 4 bases and J dropped 8 bases, with 12 bases sitting between them. The CDR3 spells CASSAGTLEKLFF. Here the CDR3 DNA reads TGCGCCAGCAGCGCTGGGACTCTAGAAAAACTGTTTTTT.

The chain joins TRBV5-1 to TRBJ1-3, with 7 bases aligning to TRBD1. The CDR3 is 15 amino acids. The junction had 6 bases not matched to a gene; V was cut back by 3 bases and J by 3 bases. Germline V lookup: CDR1 SGHRS, CDR2 YFSETQ. The CDR3 here is CASSSRQGNGNTIYF. In DNA, the CDR3 is TGCGCCAGCAGCTCCAGACAGGGTAATGGAAACACCATATATTTT. Drawing the rest from reference TRBV5-1 and TRBJ1-3, the complete variable domain is KAGVTQTPRYLIKTRGQQVTLSCSPISGHRSVSWYQQTPGQGLQFLFEYFSETQRNKGNFPGRFSGRQFSNSRSEMNVSTLELGDSALYLCASSSRQGNGNTIYFGEGSWLTVV.